This T cell receptor beta chain emerged from a study of shared clonotypes between healthy human individuals. Generated by immunoSEQ multiplex PCR, the TCRdb table keeps only in-frame clones and is missing some. The profile shows over 1.4 million clones, more than 95% of them singletons. Sequencing was carried out using naive CD4+ T cells sorted from blood. Subset of the sample: CD45RA+ positively selected. The source of this sequence is a man younger than 40 in good health.

The CDR3 DNA follows: TGTGCCAGCAGCTCACATAGGGACCTCACCCAGTACTTC. Residues: CASSSHRDLTQYF. The genes are TRBV7-2 and TRBJ2-5; D may correspond to TRBD1 or TRBD2 (5 bases each). Trimming pared 4 bases from V and 8 bases from J, leaving 14 bases between. Germline CDR1 reads SGHTA; CDR2 reads FQGNSA. The CDR3 is 13 amino acids.